This TCR beta chain was sequenced in a study of shared clonotypes between healthy human individuals. CDR1 and CDR2 from the germline V gene are SGHNT and YENEEA. J gave up 4 bases and V 4 bases, and 2 bases lay outside the gene matches. This CDR3 has 13 amino acids. The assay was immunoSEQ multiplex PCR, and TCRdb's table has in-frame clones only and misses some. The sample lists 800,000 or so clones, approximately 96% occurring once. Study findings and constraints: For naive CD4 cells, approximately 4.7% of clonotypes were shared across a few donors.

Naive CD8 cells comprised CD45RO-negative, CCR7-positively selected cells, excluding terminally differentiated effector memory CD45RA+ cells. About this clone itself: Its antigen is still unknown.

The chain employs TRBV11-3 and TRBJ1-1; TRBD1 matches 8 bases. The TCR was taken from a man aged 25 to 45 in good health. Sequenced sample: naive CD8+ T cells sorted from blood. CDR3: CASSSRGLTEAFF. CDR3 nucleotides: TGTGCCAGCAGCTCCAGGGGGCTCACTGAAGCTTTCTTT.